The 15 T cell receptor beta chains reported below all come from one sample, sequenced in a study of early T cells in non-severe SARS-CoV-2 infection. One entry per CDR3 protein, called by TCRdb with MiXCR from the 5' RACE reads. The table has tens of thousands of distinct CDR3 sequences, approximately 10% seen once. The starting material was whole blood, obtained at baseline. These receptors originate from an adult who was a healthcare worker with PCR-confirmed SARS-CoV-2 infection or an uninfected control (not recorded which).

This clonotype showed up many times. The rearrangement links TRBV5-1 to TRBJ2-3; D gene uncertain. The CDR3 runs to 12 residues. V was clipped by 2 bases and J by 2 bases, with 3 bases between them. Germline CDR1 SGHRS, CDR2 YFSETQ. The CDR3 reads CASSLNTDTQYF. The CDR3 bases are TGCGCCAGCAGCTTAAACACAGATACGCAGTATTTT.

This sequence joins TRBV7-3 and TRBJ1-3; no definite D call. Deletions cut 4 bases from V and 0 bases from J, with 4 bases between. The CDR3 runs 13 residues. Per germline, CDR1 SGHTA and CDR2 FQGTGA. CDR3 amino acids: CASSSSSGNTIYF. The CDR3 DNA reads TGTGCCAGCAGCTCTAGCTCTGGAAACACCATATATTTT.

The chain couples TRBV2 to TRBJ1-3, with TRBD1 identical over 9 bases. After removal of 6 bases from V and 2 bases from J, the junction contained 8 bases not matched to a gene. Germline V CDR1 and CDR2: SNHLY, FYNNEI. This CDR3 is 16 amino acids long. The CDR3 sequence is CASRGQGLSPGNTIYF. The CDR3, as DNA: TGTGCCAGCAGGGGACAGGGTTTGAGTCCTGGAAACACCATATATTTT. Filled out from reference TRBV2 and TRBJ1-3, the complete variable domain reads EPEVTQTPSHQVTQMGQEVILRCVPISNHLYFYWYRQILGQKVEFLVSFYNNEISEKSEIFDDQFSVERPDGSNFTLKIRSTKLEDSAMYFCASRGQGLSPGNTIYFGEGSWLTVV.

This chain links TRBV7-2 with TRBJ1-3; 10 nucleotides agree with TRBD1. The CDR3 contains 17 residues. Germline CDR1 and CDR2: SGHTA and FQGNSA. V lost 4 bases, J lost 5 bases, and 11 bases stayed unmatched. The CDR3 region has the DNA TGTGCCAGCAGCTGGCTCCGGGACAGGGGTTTTAGAAACACCATATATTTT. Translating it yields CASSWLRDRGFRNTIYF.

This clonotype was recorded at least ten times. In DNA form, the CDR3 reads TGCGCCAGCAGCTTGTCCGGGTCGAACACCGGGGAGCTGTTTTTT. Residues: CASSLSGSNTGELFF. The chain joins TRBV5-1 to TRBJ2-2; D ambiguous. Germline V gene lookup returns CDR1 SGHRS and CDR2 YFSETQ. V was pared by 1 base and J by 0 bases, with 7 bases between. The CDR3 is 15 amino acids.

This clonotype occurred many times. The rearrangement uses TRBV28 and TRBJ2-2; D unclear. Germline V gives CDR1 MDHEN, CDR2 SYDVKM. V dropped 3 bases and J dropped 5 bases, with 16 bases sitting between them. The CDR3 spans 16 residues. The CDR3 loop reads CASSFQSPLGTGELFF. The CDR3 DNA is TGTGCCAGCAGTTTCCAGTCGCCTTTGGGGACCGGGGAGCTGTTTTTT.

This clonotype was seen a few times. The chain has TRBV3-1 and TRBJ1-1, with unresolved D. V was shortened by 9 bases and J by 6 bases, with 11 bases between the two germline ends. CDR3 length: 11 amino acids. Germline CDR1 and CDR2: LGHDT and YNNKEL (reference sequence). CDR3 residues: CASKGAAEAFF. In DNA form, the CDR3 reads TGTGCCAGTAAGGGCGCGGCTGAAGCTTTCTTT.

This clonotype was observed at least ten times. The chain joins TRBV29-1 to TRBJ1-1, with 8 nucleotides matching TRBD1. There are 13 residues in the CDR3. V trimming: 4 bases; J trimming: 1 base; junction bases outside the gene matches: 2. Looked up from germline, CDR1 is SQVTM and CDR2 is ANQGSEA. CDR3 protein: CSVGRGRNTEAFF. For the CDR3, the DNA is TGCAGCGTTGGCAGGGGGCGGAACACTGAAGCTTTCTTT.

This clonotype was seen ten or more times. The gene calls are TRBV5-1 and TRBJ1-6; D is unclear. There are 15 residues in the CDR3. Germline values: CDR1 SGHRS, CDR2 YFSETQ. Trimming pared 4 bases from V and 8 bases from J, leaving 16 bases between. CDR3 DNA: TGCGCCAGCAGCCCCGAAGGGTCCCGGGATTCACCCCTCCACTTT. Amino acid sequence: CASSPEGSRDSPLHF.

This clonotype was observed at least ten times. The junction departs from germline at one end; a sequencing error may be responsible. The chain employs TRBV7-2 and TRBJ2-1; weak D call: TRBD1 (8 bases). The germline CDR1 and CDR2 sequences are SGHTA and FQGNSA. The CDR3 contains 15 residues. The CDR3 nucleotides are TGTGCCAGCAGCTTAGGTAGGACAGGGAGGGGATGGGAGGACTTC. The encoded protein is CASSLGRTGRGWEDF.

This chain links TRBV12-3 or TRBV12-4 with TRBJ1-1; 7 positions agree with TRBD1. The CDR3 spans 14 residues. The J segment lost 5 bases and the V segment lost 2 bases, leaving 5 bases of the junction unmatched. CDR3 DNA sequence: TGTGCCAGCAGTTTACAGGACAGGCGAACTGAAGCTTTCTTT. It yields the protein CASSLQDRRTEAFF.

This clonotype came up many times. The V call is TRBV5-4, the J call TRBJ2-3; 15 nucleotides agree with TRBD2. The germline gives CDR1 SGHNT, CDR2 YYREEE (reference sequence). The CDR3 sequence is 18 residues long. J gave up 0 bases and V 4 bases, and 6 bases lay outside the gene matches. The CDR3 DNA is TGTGCCAGCAGCAGGGGACTAGCGGGGGGCATTAGCACAGATACGCAGTATTTT. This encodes CASSRGLAGGISTDTQYF.

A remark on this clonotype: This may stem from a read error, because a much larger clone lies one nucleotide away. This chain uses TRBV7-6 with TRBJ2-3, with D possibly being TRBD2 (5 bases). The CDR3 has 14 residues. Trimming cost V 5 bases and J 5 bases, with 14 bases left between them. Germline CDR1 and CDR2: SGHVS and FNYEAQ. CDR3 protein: CASSPGLRKDTQYF. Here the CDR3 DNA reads TGTGCCAGCAGCCCCGGACTCCGCAAAGATACGCAGTATTTT.

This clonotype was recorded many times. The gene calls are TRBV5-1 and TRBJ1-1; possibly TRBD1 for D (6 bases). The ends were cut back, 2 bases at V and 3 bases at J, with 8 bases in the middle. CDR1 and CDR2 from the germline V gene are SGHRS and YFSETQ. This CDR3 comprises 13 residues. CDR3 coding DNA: TGCGCCAGCAGCTTTCGACAGGACACTGAAGCTTTCTTT. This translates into CASSFRQDTEAFF.

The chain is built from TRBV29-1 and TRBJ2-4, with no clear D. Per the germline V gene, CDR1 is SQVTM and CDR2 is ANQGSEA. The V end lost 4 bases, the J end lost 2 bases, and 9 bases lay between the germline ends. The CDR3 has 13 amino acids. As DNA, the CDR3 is TGCAGCGTTGGTCATGGGCCCAAAAACATTCAGTACTTC. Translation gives CSVGHGPKNIQYF.